The 10 T cell receptor beta chains below all came from one sample that was sequenced in a study of cytomegalovirus exposure and HLA in healthy donors. Clones were read by immunoSEQ multiplex PCR, and TCRdb kept only the in-frame ones, dropping some. The data hold approximately 49,000 clones, with roughly nine tenths observed a single time. The sample consisted of PBMCs. These receptors were collected from a man aged 18 to 30 in good health and CMV-seronegative.

The chain carries TRBV11-3 and TRBJ2-6, with 8 bases matching TRBD1. The CDR3 contains 18 residues. Trimming cost V 5 bases and J 0 bases; bases outside gene matches: 9. The germline V gene encodes CDR1 SGHNT and CDR2 YENEEA. For the CDR3, the DNA is TGTGCCAGCAGCCCGGCCGGGACAGGATACTCTGGGGCCAACGTCCTGACTTTC. This gives the protein CASSPAGTGYSGANVLTF.

V and J are TRBV7-9 and TRBJ2-7, with 8 bases identical to TRBD2. The CDR3 covers 14 residues. The V segment lost 7 bases and the J segment 2 bases; nucleotides outside the gene matches: 7. CDR1 SEHNR and CDR2 FQNEAQ come from the germline V gene (reference sequence). The CDR3 bases are TGTGCCAGCACCCTGGGAGCGGGAGCCTACGAGCAGTACTTC. Translating gives CASTLGAGAYEQYF.

The chain has TRBV7-2 and TRBJ1-1; perhaps TRBD1 as D (6 bases). The CDR3 is 13 amino acids. Germline V gene sequence: CDR1 SGHTA, CDR2 FQGNSA. Trimming pared 6 bases from V and 5 bases from J, leaving 13 bases between. This CDR3 is CASRYRVRTEAFF. The CDR3 bases are TGTGCCAGCAGGTACAGGGTGAGGACTGAAGCTTTCTTT.

The V and J genes are TRBV11-3 and TRBJ2-3; no reliable D call. Between the trimmed V and J ends, which lost 0 bases and 4 bases, there was a span of 14 bases. This CDR3 has 16 residues. The germline CDR1 and CDR2 sequences are SGHNT and YENEEA. CDR3 sequence (DNA): TGTGCCAGCAGCTTAGATTTCCCCCGCGGCGCAGATACGCAGTATTTT. Its protein is CASSLDFPRGADTQYF.

The CDR3 DNA reads as TGTGCCAGCAGTGTCCTAGCGGGAGGAATTGACAATGAGCAGTTCTTC. It codes for CASSVLAGGIDNEQFF. V usage is TRBV6-4 and J usage is TRBJ2-1, with 11 bases matching TRBD2. The CDR3 extends over 16 amino acids. The germline V gene has CDR1 MRHNA and CDR2 SNTAGT. V lost 4 bases to trimming and J lost 5 bases; unmatched junction nucleotides: 7.

This clone was seen once. The chain uses TRBV5-8 and TRBJ2-1; a weak D match, TRBD2 (5 bases). Germline lookup yields CDR1 SGHTS and CDR2 YDEGEE. V shed 2 bases and J shed 13 bases, with 7 bases lying between them. The CDR3 sequence is 10 residues long. CDR3 bases: TGTGCCAGCAGCTTCTGGACTCAGTTCTTC. Translating gives CASSFWTQFF.

This chain connects TRBV5-5 to TRBJ2-5; TRBD1 matches 10 bases. V lost 6 bases to trimming and J lost 4 bases; unmatched junction nucleotides: 9. The CDR3 is 15 amino acids. The germline gives CDR1 SGHKS, CDR2 YYEKEE (reference sequence). In nucleotides, the CDR3 is TGTGCCAGCAACCTATACCGGACAGGGGGAGAGACCCAGTACTTC. Amino acids: CASNLYRTGGETQYF.

This chain links TRBV7-9 with TRBJ2-1; 11 bases line up with TRBD2. Per germline, CDR1 SEHNR and CDR2 FQNEAQ (reference sequence). This CDR3 has 13 amino acids. V shed 10 bases, J shed 9 bases, and the junction held 8 bases outside the gene matches. CDR3 sequence: CATARLAGTEQFF. The CDR3 DNA reads as TGTGCCACTGCAAGACTAGCGGGGACTGAGCAGTTCTTC.

This chain links TRBV5-1 with TRBJ2-3; tentatively, D is TRBD1 (6 bases). CDR1 is SGHRS, CDR2 YFSETQ, per germline. Between the trimmed V and J ends, which lost 2 bases and 4 bases, there was a span of 11 bases. The CDR3 contains 14 residues. The CDR3 DNA reads as TGCGCCAGCAGCTTTCAGGGGCATGCAGATACGCAGTATTTT. Residues: CASSFQGHADTQYF.

The chain combines TRBV14 with TRBJ2-1; 9 bases line up with TRBD2. With V trimmed by 6 bases and J by 0 bases, 3 bases remained unmatched. Looked up from germline, CDR1 is SGHDN and CDR2 is FVKESK. The CDR3 contains 15 residues. In DNA, the CDR3 is TGTGCCAGCAGGGATAGCGGGAGCTCCTACAATGAGCAGTTCTTC. It is translated as CASRDSGSSYNEQFF.